The next 8 T cell receptor beta chains were all read from a single sample in a study of T-cell memory formation after mild COVID-19. MiXCR, applied by TCRdb to the 5' RACE reads, yields one record per CDR3 protein. The repertoire has about 430,000 distinct CDR3 sequences, approximately 25% of them found once; the top ten carry around 9.5%. Sequencing used PBMCs or a T cell subset sorted from them (not recorded which). All receptors derive from an adult woman who had mild COVID-19 (a few samples of this study predate the infection). Cell type and time point are not known.

This chain uses TRBV27 with TRBJ2-2; D is possibly TRBD1 (5 bases). The germline V gene has CDR1 MNHEY and CDR2 SMNVEV (reference sequence). The V and J ends lost 8 bases and 6 bases respectively, with 16 bases between them. This CDR3 comprises 14 residues. CDR3 bases: TGTGCCAGCCACAGGTCCGCTAGGGCCGGGGAGCTGTTTTTT. As protein: CASHRSARAGELFF.

This chain uses TRBV25-1 with TRBJ1-3; D is unresolved. Germline loops: CDR1 MGHDK, CDR2 SYGVNS. With 6 bases removed from V and 1 base from J, the gap between germline ends came to 10 bases. The CDR3 is 14 residues long. The DNA of the CDR3 is TGTGCCAGCAGGGCCCCCGTGTCTGGAAACACCATATATTTT. It encodes CASRAPVSGNTIYF.

This clonotype was counted only a few times. The chain is built from TRBV20-1 and TRBJ2-5, with 10 bases that match TRBD2. Losses at the gene ends were 0 bases for V and 5 bases for J; bases not matched to a gene: 9. This CDR3 is 16 amino acids long. Germline V gene lookup returns CDR1 DFQATT and CDR2 SNEGSKA (reference sequence). The CDR3 sequence is CSARDSSGRVGETQYF. Written as DNA, the CDR3 is TGCAGTGCTAGAGATTCTAGCGGGAGAGTCGGGGAGACCCAGTACTTC.

The genes are TRBV30 and TRBJ1-1; 7 nucleotides agree with TRBD1. Germline assignment: CDR1 GTSNPN and CDR2 SVGIG (reference sequence). The length of the CDR3 is 13 residues. With 5 bases clipped from V and 1 base from J, the junction kept 4 bases outside the gene matches. DNA for the CDR3: TGTGCCTGGTCCAGGACAGGGAACACTGAAGCTTTCTTT. Protein product: CAWSRTGNTEAFF.

This chain links TRBV2 with TRBJ1-3; D unresolved. V lost 6 bases to trimming and J lost 0 bases, with 18 bases between them. The CDR3 contains 17 residues. In germline, CDR1 is SNHLY, CDR2 FYNNEI. The CDR3 reads CASRDTHDGTSGNTIYF. The DNA for the CDR3 is TGTGCCAGCAGAGACACGCACGACGGAACCTCTGGAAACACCATATATTTT.

Remarks on this clonotype: A read error is possible here, since a much larger clone lies one base away. The genes are TRBV7-8 and TRBJ2-5; 9 bases are a match to TRBD2. Germline-derived CDR1 and CDR2 are SGHVS and FQNEAQ. With V trimmed by 4 bases and J by 1 base, 4 bases remained unmatched. The CDR3 loop spans 15 amino acids. CDR3 nucleotides: TGTGCCAGCAGCTCGCGGGGGGGCCTCCAAGAGACCCAGTACTTC. Amino acids: CASSSRGGLQETQYF.

There are many counts of this clonotype. The chain joins TRBV3-1 to TRBJ2-7; D remains unclear. Trimming took off 1 base at V and 1 base at J, with 2 bases between the two ends. Germline V gene data show CDR1 as LGHDT and CDR2 as YNNKEL (reference sequence). This CDR3 comprises 12 residues. The CDR3 DNA is TGTGCCAGCAGCCAAGTTTCCTACGAGCAGTACTTC. Protein sequence: CASSQVSYEQYF.

The chain joins TRBV4-3 to TRBJ2-2; D is unclear. The CDR3 is 12 amino acids. V gave up 2 bases and J gave up 6 bases, with 4 bases separating them. Germline V gene lookup returns CDR1 LGHNA and CDR2 YSLEER. CDR3 in amino acids: CASSQQAGELFF. Here the CDR3 DNA reads TGCGCCAGCAGCCAACAGGCCGGGGAGCTGTTTTTT.